The 23 T cell receptor beta chains reported below all come from one sample, sequenced in a study of blood T cell repertoires in COVID-19 (dated by TCRdb to the early 2020s). The method was the immunoSEQ multiplex PCR assay. The table was pulled from immuneACCESS by TCRdb, which kept in-frame rearrangements only. Such tables lose some clones; where checked, under half of the loss comes from unresolved V genes, and the rest has no known cause. Within this sample are roughly 160,000 clones, with more than 85% of them counted one time only. The ten largest clonotypes hold around 0.5% of the sample. Material for sequencing was peripheral blood. The receptors derive from a man between 60 and 75 years old with COVID-19, enrolled during active disease.

V usage is TRBV6-5 and J usage is TRBJ1-6; 11 nucleotides align to TRBD1. The CDR3 sequence is 16 residues long. Germline V lookup: CDR1 MNHEY, CDR2 SVGAGI. Trimming removed 0 bases from V and 9 bases from J; junction bases left unmatched: 4. CDR3 sequence: CASSYSGDRGISPLHF. CDR3 DNA sequence: TGTGCCAGCAGTTACTCGGGGGACAGGGGGATTTCACCCCTCCACTTT.

The J gene is TRBJ1-4, the V gene TRBV7-9; 9 positions agree with TRBD1. Germline CDR1 SEHNR, CDR2 FQNEAQ (reference sequence). This CDR3 contains 16 residues. J lost 5 bases, V lost 4 bases, and 8 bases had no gene match. CDR3 in amino acids: CASSSLRDRANEKLFF. CDR3 coding DNA: TGTGCCAGCAGCTCCCTCCGGGACAGGGCCAATGAAAAACTGTTTTTT.

This chain links TRBV24-1 with TRBJ2-3, with 9 nucleotides matching TRBD1. The germline V gene encodes CDR1 KGHDR and CDR2 SFDVKD. CDR3 length: 15 residues. The V gene end was trimmed by 7 bases and the J gene end by 3 bases; junction bases not matched to a gene: 7. CDR3 loop: CATRTRTGATDTQYF. The CDR3 DNA is TGTGCCACCAGAACTAGGACAGGGGCGACAGATACGCAGTATTTT.

This chain uses TRBV9 with TRBJ2-7, with D uncertain. CDR1 is SGDLS, CDR2 YYNGEE, per germline. Trimming took off 0 bases at V and 0 bases at J, with 10 bases between the two ends. CDR3 length: 15 amino acids. CDR3 residues: CASSVVENRSYEQYF. In DNA form, the CDR3 reads TGTGCCAGCAGCGTAGTAGAGAACCGCTCCTACGAGCAGTACTTC.

The chain uses TRBV28 and TRBJ1-2; 10 bases fit TRBD1. The CDR3 is 15 amino acids. The germline CDR1 and CDR2 sequences are MDHEN and SYDVKM. Trimming at V came to 4 bases and at J to 9 bases, leaving 11 bases not matched to a gene. This CDR3 is CASSSRGQGFLRYTF. CDR3 DNA sequence: TGTGCCAGCAGTTCACGGGGACAGGGGTTTTTGCGCTACACCTTC.

V gene TRBV30 combines with J gene TRBJ2-7, with D possibly being TRBD1 (5 bases). V shed 0 bases and J shed 3 bases, with 12 bases lying between them. Germline V gives CDR1 GTSNPN, CDR2 SVGIG (reference sequence). This CDR3 is 14 amino acids long. CDR3 protein: CAWSVAGLSYEQYF. In DNA, the CDR3 is TGTGCCTGGAGTGTAGCAGGGCTAAGCTACGAGCAGTACTTC.

This clone was detected only once. This rearrangement joins TRBV19 to TRBJ1-2, with TRBD1 matching 7 bases. Germline-derived CDR1 and CDR2 are LNHDA and SQIVND (reference sequence). The CDR3 extends over 14 amino acids. With 6 bases clipped from V and 3 bases from J, the junction kept 7 bases outside the gene matches. CDR3 sequence reads: CASSATGWDYGYTF. The CDR3 bases are TGTGCCAGTAGCGCGACAGGGTGGGACTATGGCTACACCTTC. Using reference TRBV19 and TRBJ1-2 for the parts outside the CDR3, the full variable domain is DGGITQSPKYLFRKEGQNVTLSCEQNLNHDAMYWYRQDPGQGLRLIYYSQIVNDFQKGDIAEGYSVSREKKESFPLTVTSAQKNPTAFYLCASSATGWDYGYTFGSGTRLTVV.

This chain links TRBV3-1 (or the pseudogene TRBV3-2) with TRBJ1-1, with D possibly TRBD1 on 5 matching bases. V was trimmed by 0 bases and J by 11 bases, leaving 13 bases between them. Looked up from germline, CDR1 is LGHDT and CDR2 is YNNKEL (reference sequence). The CDR3 consists of 13 residues. In nucleotides, the CDR3 is TGTGCCAGCAGCCAAGAGGGGGGAATCATGGCTTTCTTT. Translating it yields CASSQEGGIMAFF.

This clone was found a few times. The genes are TRBV18 and TRBJ2-5; 7 nucleotides match TRBD1. Unmatched junction bases numbered 2, after V lost 4 bases and J lost 0 bases. The CDR3 extends over 14 amino acids. From germline, CDR1 is KGHSH and CDR2 LQKENI. The CDR3 loop reads CASSQTGYQETQYF. CDR3 nucleotides: TGTGCCAGCTCACAGACAGGGTACCAAGAGACCCAGTACTTC.

CDR3 amino acids: CASSQVQGGHSPLHF. The CDR3 DNA follows: TGTGCCAGCAGCCAAGTCCAAGGGGGCCATTCACCCCTCCACTTT. The V gene is TRBV3-1 (or the pseudogene TRBV3-2), the J gene TRBJ1-6; 7 positions match TRBD1. Per germline, CDR1 LGHDT and CDR2 YNNKEL (reference sequence). The CDR3 has 15 amino acids. The V segment lost 1 base and the J segment 8 bases; nucleotides outside the gene matches: 5.

The rearrangement joins TRBV11-3 to TRBJ2-5, with TRBD1 identical over 8 bases. There are 16 residues in the CDR3. Germline V lookup: CDR1 SGHNT, CDR2 YENEEA. Unmatched junction bases numbered 7, after V lost 3 bases and J lost 1 base. The CDR3, as DNA: TGTGCCAGCAGCTTGACGGACAGGGTGGGCCAAGAGACCCAGTACTTC. Its translation is CASSLTDRVGQETQYF.

The gene calls are TRBV6-5 and TRBJ2-2; 7 bases match TRBD1. V lost 4 bases and J lost 0; bases outside the gene matches: 5. From germline, CDR1 is MNHEY and CDR2 SVGAGI. CDR3 size: 16 residues. CDR3 DNA sequence: TGTGCCAGCAGTTGGGACAGAAAGACGAACACCGGGGAGCTGTTTTTT. Its protein product is CASSWDRKTNTGELFF.

V and J are TRBV6-5 and TRBJ1-5; 7 nucleotides match TRBD1. The germline V gene has CDR1 MNHEY and CDR2 SVGAGI. V was clipped by 6 bases and J by 4 bases; unmatched bases: 6. CDR3 length: 14 amino acids. CDR3 sequence reads: CASSRDSVNQPQHF. The CDR3 DNA sequence: TGTGCCAGCAGCAGGGACAGCGTTAATCAGCCCCAGCATTTT.

The chain carries TRBV4-2 and TRBJ1-5, with 9 bases aligning to TRBD1. The germline V gene has CDR1 LGHNA and CDR2 YNFKEQ. V lost 1 base to trimming and J lost 2 bases; unmatched junction nucleotides: 3. The CDR3 sequence is 16 residues long. The CDR3 sequence is CASSQVGQGGNQPQHF. The DNA for the CDR3 is TGTGCCAGCAGCCAAGTGGGACAGGGCGGCAATCAGCCCCAGCATTTT.

DNA of the CDR3: TGTGCCAGCTCACCCCAGGGGCCCAACTATGGCTACACCTTC. It codes for CASSPQGPNYGYTF. The gene calls are TRBV18 and TRBJ1-2; possible D gene TRBD1, 6 bases. V was trimmed by 3 bases and J by 2 bases, leaving 10 bases between them. This CDR3 has 14 amino acids. In germline, CDR1 is KGHSH, CDR2 LQKENI.

The rearrangement joins TRBV12-3 or TRBV12-4 to TRBJ1-2, with D unresolved. The CDR3 loop spans 12 amino acids. Trimming took 2 bases from V and 5 from J, leaving 6 bases between them. The CDR3 region has the DNA TGTGCCAGCAGTTTATCGGTATATGGCTACACCTTC. Protein sequence: CASSLSVYGYTF.

The rearrangement joins TRBV7-9 to TRBJ1-3; tentatively, D is TRBD1 (6 bases). The CDR3 is made up of 15 amino acids. V was cut by 5 bases and J by 4 bases, with 15 bases left in between. Germline CDR1 SEHNR, CDR2 FQNEAQ (reference sequence). As DNA, the CDR3 is TGTGCCAGCAGCCTCCTGGGGGCCGCCGGAAACACCATATATTTT. Its translation is CASSLLGAAGNTIYF.

The chain links TRBV5-5 to TRBJ1-5; no reliable D call. CDR1 is SGHKS and CDR2 is YYEKEE in the germline V gene (reference sequence). The germline V and J ends were trimmed by 4 bases and 11 bases, with 16 bases remaining between them. The CDR3 is 13 residues long. The CDR3 nucleotides read TGTGCCAGCAGCCTTGGCGGCCCGGGGACCCAGCATTTT. This encodes CASSLGGPGTQHF.

This chain connects TRBV6-2 or TRBV6-3 to TRBJ2-5, with 7 bases identical to TRBD2. Germline V gene lookup returns CDR1 MNHEY and CDR2 SVGEGT. This CDR3 spans 18 amino acids. The V segment lost 2 bases and the J segment 5 bases; nucleotides outside the gene matches: 17. The CDR3 loop is CASSYVKGMAGARETQYF. The CDR3 nucleotides read TGTGCCAGCAGTTACGTCAAAGGAATGGCGGGAGCAAGGGAGACCCAGTACTTC.

The chain uses TRBV14 and TRBJ1-6, with 11 positions matching TRBD1. The length of the CDR3 is 15 residues. Germline V gene lookup returns CDR1 SGHDN and CDR2 FVKESK. The ends lost 4 bases at V and 9 bases at J; junction bases unmatched: 5. The CDR3 DNA sequence: TGTGCCAGCAGCCTTGATGGGACAGGGGGTTCACCCCTCCACTTT. Protein: CASSLDGTGGSPLHF.

Concerning this clone itself: The identical CDR3 is also encoded by other nucleotide sequences in the sample. This chain links TRBV5-1 with TRBJ1-1; D may be TRBD1 (6 bases). This CDR3 comprises 13 residues. Germline V CDR1 and CDR2: SGHRS, YFSETQ. V lost 3 bases and J 5 bases, leaving 11 bases between the germline ends. The CDR3 DNA is TGCGCCAGCAGCTCCCAAGGGGGAACTGAAGCTTTCTTT. It yields the protein CASSSQGGTEAFF.

The chain links TRBV7-2 to TRBJ2-1, with D hard to call. Trimming took off 5 bases at V and 14 bases at J, with 22 bases between the two ends. Germline CDR1 is SGHTA and CDR2 is FQGNSA. CDR3 length: 14 residues. As DNA, the CDR3 is TGTGCCAGCAGCCCGAATAGCCCTCCGGCACGCGAGTTCTTC. Amino acid sequence: CASSPNSPPAREFF.

This chain connects TRBV7-6 to TRBJ2-7; 8 bases are a match to TRBD1. J gave up 0 bases and V 5 bases, and 6 bases lay outside the gene matches. Germline V gives CDR1 SGHVS, CDR2 FNYEAQ. The CDR3 consists of 15 residues. The CDR3 loop reads CASSPGQVRSYEQYF. CDR3 bases: TGTGCCAGCAGCCCGGGACAGGTACGCTCCTACGAGCAGTACTTC.